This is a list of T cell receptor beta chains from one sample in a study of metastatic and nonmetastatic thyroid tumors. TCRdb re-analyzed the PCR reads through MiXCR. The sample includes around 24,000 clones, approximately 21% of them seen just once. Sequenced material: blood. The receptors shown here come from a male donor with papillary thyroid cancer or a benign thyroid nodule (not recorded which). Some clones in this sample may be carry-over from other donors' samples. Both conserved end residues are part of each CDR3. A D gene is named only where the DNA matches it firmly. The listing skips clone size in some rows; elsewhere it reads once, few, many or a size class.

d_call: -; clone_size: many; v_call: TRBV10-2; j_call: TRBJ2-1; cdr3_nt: TGCGCCAGCTCGACTGGCCTTTACAATGAGCAGTTCTTC; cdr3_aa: CASSTGLYNEQFF
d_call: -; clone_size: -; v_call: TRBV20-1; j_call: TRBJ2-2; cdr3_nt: TGCAGTGCTACTGCTACGAACACCGGAGGGCTGTTTTTT; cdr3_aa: CSATATNTGGLFF
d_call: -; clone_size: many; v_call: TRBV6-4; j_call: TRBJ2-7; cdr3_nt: TGTGCCAGCAGTGACGCGGACTCAAGCTCCTACGAGCAGTACTTC; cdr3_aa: CASSDADSSSYEQYF
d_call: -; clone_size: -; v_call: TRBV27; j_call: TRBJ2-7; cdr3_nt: TGTGCCAGCAGTGGACACGGGGTCTCCTACGAGCAGTACTTC; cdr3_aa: CASSGHGVSYEQYF
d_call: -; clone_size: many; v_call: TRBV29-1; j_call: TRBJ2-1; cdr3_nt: TGCAGCGTTGAAGGGGGCGACTACAATGAGCAGTTCTTC; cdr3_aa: CSVEGGDYNEQFF
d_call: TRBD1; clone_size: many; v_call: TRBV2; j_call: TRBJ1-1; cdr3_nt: TGTGCCAGCAGCACAGGGGCAGGGACTGAAGCTTTCTTT; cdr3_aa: CASSTGAGTEAFF
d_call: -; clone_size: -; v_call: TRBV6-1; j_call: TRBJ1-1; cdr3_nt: TGTGCCAGCAGTTCCCCCCGGTACACTGAAGCTTTCTTT; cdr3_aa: CASSSPRYTEAFF
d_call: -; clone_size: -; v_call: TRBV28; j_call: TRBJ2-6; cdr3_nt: TGTGCCAGCAGTTTCCGTGCGTTCGGGTCCAACGTCCTGACTTTC; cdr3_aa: CASSFRAFGSNVLTF
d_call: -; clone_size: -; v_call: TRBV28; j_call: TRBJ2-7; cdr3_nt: TGTGCCAGCTCTTCCAGTGTCCTGGTGGGTTACGAGCAGTACTTC; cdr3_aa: CASSSSVLVGYEQYF
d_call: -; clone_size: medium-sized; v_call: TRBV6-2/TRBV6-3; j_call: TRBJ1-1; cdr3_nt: TGTGCCAGCAGTTTCGTACAGGACCCCTATAACACTGAAGCTTTCTTT; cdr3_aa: CASSFVQDPYNTEAFF
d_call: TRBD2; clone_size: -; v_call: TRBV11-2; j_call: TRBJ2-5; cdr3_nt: TGTGCCAGCAGAGAGCAACTAGCGGGACCTCAAGAGACCCAGTACTTC; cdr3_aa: CASREQLAGPQETQYF
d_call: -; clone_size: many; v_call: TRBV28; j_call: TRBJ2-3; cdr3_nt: TGTGCCAGCAGGTGGGGGCGCGGAGGCACAGATACGCAGTATTTT; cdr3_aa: CASRWGRGGTDTQYF
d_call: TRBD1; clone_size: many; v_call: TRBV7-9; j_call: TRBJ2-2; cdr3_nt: TGTGCCAGCAGCTTAGGGGACAGCTACACCGGGGAGCTGTTTTTT; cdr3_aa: CASSLGDSYTGELFF
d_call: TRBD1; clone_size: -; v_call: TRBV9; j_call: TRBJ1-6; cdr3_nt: TGTGCCAGAAGAGACGGACAGGGGCTAAATTCACCCCTCCACTTT; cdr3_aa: CARRDGQGLNSPLHF
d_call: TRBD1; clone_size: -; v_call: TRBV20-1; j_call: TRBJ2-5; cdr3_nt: TGCGGTGCTAACGGACAGGGCCGCGGGACCCAGTACTTC; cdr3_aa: CGANGQGRGTQYF
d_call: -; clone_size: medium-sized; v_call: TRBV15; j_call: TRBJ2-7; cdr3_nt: TGTGCCACCAGTCAGGGGGAGGACAGTCCCTACGAGCAGTACTTC; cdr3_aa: CATSQGEDSPYEQYF
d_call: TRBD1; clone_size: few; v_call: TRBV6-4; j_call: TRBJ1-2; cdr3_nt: TGTGCCAGCAGTCAGGGGGCAGGGGGCGTCTATGGCTACACCTTC; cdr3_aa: CASSQGAGGVYGYTF
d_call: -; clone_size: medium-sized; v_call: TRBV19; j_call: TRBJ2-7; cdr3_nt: TGTGCCAGTAGTAATAAATACGAGCAGTACTTC; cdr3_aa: CASSNKYEQYF
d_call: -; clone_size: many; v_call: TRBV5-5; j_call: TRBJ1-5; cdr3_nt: TGTGCCAGCAGCTTGGGTGTAGGGTCGGCAAATCAGCCCCAGCATTTT; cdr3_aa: CASSLGVGSANQPQHF
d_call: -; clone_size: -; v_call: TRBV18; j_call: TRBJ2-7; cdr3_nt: TGTGCCAGCTCACCGGGAATCGGGAACGAGCAGTACTTC; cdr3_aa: CASSPGIGNEQYF
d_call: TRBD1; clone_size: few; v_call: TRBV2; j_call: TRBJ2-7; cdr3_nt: TGTGCCAGTAGTGTTTCGGGACAGGTGTCCGACGAGCAGTACTTC; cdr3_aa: CASSVSGQVSDEQYF
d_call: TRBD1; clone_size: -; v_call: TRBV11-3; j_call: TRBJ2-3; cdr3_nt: TGTGCCAGCAGTCCTAGACAGGGGGCCACAGATACGCAGTATTTT; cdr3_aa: CASSPRQGATDTQYF
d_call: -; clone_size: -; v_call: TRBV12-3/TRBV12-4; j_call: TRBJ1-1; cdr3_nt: TGTGCCAGCAGCCGGAACACTGAATTTTTCTTT; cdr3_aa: CASSRNTEFFF
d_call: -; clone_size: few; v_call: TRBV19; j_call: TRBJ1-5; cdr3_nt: TGTGCCAGTAGTTCGACGGGGCTTAGCAATCAGCCCCAGCATTTT; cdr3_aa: CASSSTGLSNQPQHF
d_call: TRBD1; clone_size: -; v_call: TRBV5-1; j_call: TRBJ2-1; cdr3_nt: TGCGCCAGCAGCTTGGTTAGGACAGGGGGAAATAAGGATGAGCAGTTCTTC; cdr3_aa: CASSLVRTGGNKDEQFF
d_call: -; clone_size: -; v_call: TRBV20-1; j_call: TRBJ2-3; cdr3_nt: TGCAGTACTCTTGGGTGGGGGGGCTCAACAGATACGCAGTATTTT; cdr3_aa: CSTLGWGGSTDTQYF
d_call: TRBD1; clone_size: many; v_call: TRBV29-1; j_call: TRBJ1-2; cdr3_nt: TGCAGCGCGATAGGGACAGCCTATGGCTACACCTTC; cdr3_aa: CSAIGTAYGYTF
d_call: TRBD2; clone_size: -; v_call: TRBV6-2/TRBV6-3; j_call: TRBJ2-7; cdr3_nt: TGTGCCAGCAGTTCTAGCGGAGGTTCATACGAGCAGTACTTC; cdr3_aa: CASSSSGGSYEQYF
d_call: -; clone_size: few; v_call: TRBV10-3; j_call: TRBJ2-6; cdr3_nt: TGTGCCATCAATGTTTCTGGGGCCAACGTCCTGACTTTT; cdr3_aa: CAINVSGANVLTF
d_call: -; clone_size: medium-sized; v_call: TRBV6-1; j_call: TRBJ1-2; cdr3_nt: TGTGCCAGCGGACCGGAGGGCAACTATGGCTACACCTTC; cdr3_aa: CASGPEGNYGYTF
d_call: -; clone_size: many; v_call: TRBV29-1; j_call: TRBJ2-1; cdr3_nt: TGCAGCGTTCAGAGATACAATGAGCAGTTCTTC; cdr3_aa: CSVQRYNEQFF